This T cell receptor beta chain was recorded in a study of blood T cell repertoires in COVID-19. The protocol was immunoSEQ multiplex PCR, while the TCRdb copy is restricted to in-frame clones and leaves out a portion. This sample carries 260,000 or so clones, around 82% of them seen once, and the ten largest clones take about 3.9%. Enrollees, about 18 to 89 years old, lived in about two dozen US areas. Source material: PBMCs or T cells enriched from blood (not recorded which). The TCR originated in a woman in her 40s who had been exposed to COVID-19.

The CDR3 sequence is CASSLDVGGNYGYTF. The CDR3 DNA is TGTGCCAGCAGCTTAGACGTAGGAGGGAACTATGGCTACACCTTC. The chain uses TRBV7-9 and TRBJ1-2, with D unclear. Germline assignment: CDR1 SEHNR and CDR2 FQNEAQ (reference sequence). The CDR3 totals 15 residues. V lost 1 base, J lost 2 bases, and 11 bases lay in between.